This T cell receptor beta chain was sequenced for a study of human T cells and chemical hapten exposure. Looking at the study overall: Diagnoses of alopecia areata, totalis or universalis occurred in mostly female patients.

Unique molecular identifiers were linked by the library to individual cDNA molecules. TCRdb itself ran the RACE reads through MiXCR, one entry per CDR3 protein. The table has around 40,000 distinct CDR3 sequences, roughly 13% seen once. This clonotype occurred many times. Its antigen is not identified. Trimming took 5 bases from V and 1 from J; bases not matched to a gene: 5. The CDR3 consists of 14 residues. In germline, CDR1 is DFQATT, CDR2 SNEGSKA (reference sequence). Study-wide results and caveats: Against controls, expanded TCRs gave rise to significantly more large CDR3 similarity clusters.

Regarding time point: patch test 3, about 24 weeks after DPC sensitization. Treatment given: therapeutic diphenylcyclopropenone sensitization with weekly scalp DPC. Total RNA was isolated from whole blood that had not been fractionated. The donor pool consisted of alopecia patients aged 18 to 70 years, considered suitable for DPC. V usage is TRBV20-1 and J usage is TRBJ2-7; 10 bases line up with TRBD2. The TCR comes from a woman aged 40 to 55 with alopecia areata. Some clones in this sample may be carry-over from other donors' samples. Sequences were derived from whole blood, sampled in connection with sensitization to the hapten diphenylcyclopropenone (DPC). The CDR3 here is CSALRTSGSYEQYF. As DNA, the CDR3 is TGCAGTGCTCTTAGGACTAGCGGATCCTACGAGCAGTACTTC.